Each of the 9 T cell receptor beta chains below was sequenced from the same sample in a study of T-cell memory formation after mild COVID-19. TCRdb reprocessed the 5' RACE reads with MiXCR, giving one entry per CDR3 protein. The sample consists of approximately 260,000 distinct CDR3 sequences, about 17% of them appearing once. Sequenced: PBMCs or a T cell subset sorted from them (not recorded which). The receptors stem from a man between 18 and 35 years old who had mild COVID-19 (a few samples of this study predate the infection). Cell type and time point are not known.

This clonotype has more than one count but fewer than ten. The CDR3 DNA follows: TGTGCCAGCAGCCCCGTGGGAAGGAATGAAAAACTGTTTTTT. This encodes CASSPVGRNEKLFF. The chain has TRBV14 and TRBJ1-4; D gene unclear. Trimming took 4 bases from V and 5 from J, leaving 11 bases between them. Germline lookup yields CDR1 SGHDN and CDR2 FVKESK. CDR3 length equals 14 residues.

V is TRBV12-3 or TRBV12-4 and J is TRBJ2-3, with unresolved D. The CDR3 consists of 12 residues. V lost 6 bases to trimming and J lost 7 bases, with 11 bases between them. The CDR3 protein is CASRLLGYTQYF. The CDR3 region has the DNA TGTGCCAGCAGGCTCCTGGGGTATACGCAGTATTTT.

V is TRBV18 and J is TRBJ1-1, with D tentatively TRBD1 (5 bases). The CDR3 contains 15 residues. Trimming removed 3 bases from V and 0 bases from J, with 11 bases in between. Germline CDR1 reads KGHSH; CDR2 reads LQKENI. CDR3 nucleotides: TGTGCCAGCTCACCGGCAGGGACCATGAACACTGAAGCTTTCTTT. Residues: CASSPAGTMNTEAFF.

The V call is TRBV15, the J call TRBJ2-7; 10 nucleotides match TRBD1. CDR1 is LNHNV, CDR2 YYDKDF, per germline (reference sequence). V lost 3 bases and J lost 4; bases outside the gene matches: 6. The CDR3 spans 15 residues. The CDR3 DNA is TGTGCCACCAGCAGGGCCGGGACAGGGGTTTACGAGCAGTACTTC. It encodes CATSRAGTGVYEQYF. Drawing the rest from reference TRBV15 and TRBJ2-7, the complete variable domain is DAMVIQNPRYQVTQFGKPVTLSCSQTLNHNVMYWYQQKSSQAPKLLFHYYDKDFNNEADTPDNFQSRRPNTSFCFLDIRSPGLGDTAMYLCATSRAGTGVYEQYFGPGTRLTVT.

This clonotype has a count of ten or more. The chain combines TRBV5-1 with TRBJ2-1, with 9 bases identical to TRBD2. This CDR3 has 18 amino acids. Germline loops: CDR1 SGHRS, CDR2 YFSETQ. J gave up 0 bases and V 3 bases, and 10 bases lay outside the gene matches. The CDR3 coding sequence is TGCGCCAGCAGCTCCCTCGGGCGGGGGGGTTACTCCTACAATGAGCAGTTCTTC. Translation gives CASSSLGRGGYSYNEQFF.

The V gene is TRBV25-1, the J gene TRBJ2-1, with D perhaps TRBD1 (6 bases). This CDR3 spans 15 amino acids. Germline V gene lookup returns CDR1 MGHDK and CDR2 SYGVNS. V was clipped by 3 bases and J by 9 bases, with 18 bases between them. The CDR3 DNA is TGTGCCAGCAGTGACTGGGGACATTCTAGGCGTGAGCAGTTCTTC. It codes for CASSDWGHSRREQFF.

A few counts support this clonotype. The CDR3 nucleotides are TGTGCCAGCAGTTACCGGGGGACCACGGGGAATGAGCAGTTCTTC. This gives the protein CASSYRGTTGNEQFF. The gene calls are TRBV6-5 and TRBJ2-1; a weak D match, TRBD2 (6 bases). Germline CDR1 and CDR2: MNHEY and SVGAGI. The CDR3 sequence is 15 residues long. V lost 2 bases to trimming and J lost 7 bases, with 15 bases between them.

This clonotype has more than one count but fewer than ten. The chain joins TRBV25-1 to TRBJ2-2; D is unclear. The CDR3 runs to 13 residues. Looked up from germline, CDR1 is MGHDK and CDR2 is SYGVNS. V dropped 5 bases and J dropped 4 bases, with 8 bases sitting between them. The CDR3 DNA follows: TGTGCCAGCAGTCCCCACGGCACCGGGGAGCTGTTTTTT. It encodes CASSPHGTGELFF.

CDR3 in DNA: TGTGCCAGCAGCTTAAGTTCGGGGGTCAGCACAGATACGCAGTATTTT. Its translation is CASSLSSGVSTDTQYF. This rearrangement joins TRBV7-2 to TRBJ2-3; D is possibly TRBD2 (6 bases). Trimming took 2 bases from V and 0 from J, leaving 12 bases between them. The CDR3 has 16 residues. CDR1 SGHTA and CDR2 FQGNSA come from the germline V gene. Based on the CDR3 plus reference TRBV7-2 and TRBJ2-3, the full variable domain is GAGVSQSPSNKVTEKGKDVELRCDPISGHTALYWYRQSLGQGLEFLIYFQGNSAPDKSGLPSDRFSAERTGGSVSTLTIQRTQQEDSAVYLCASSLSSGVSTDTQYFGPGTRLTVL.